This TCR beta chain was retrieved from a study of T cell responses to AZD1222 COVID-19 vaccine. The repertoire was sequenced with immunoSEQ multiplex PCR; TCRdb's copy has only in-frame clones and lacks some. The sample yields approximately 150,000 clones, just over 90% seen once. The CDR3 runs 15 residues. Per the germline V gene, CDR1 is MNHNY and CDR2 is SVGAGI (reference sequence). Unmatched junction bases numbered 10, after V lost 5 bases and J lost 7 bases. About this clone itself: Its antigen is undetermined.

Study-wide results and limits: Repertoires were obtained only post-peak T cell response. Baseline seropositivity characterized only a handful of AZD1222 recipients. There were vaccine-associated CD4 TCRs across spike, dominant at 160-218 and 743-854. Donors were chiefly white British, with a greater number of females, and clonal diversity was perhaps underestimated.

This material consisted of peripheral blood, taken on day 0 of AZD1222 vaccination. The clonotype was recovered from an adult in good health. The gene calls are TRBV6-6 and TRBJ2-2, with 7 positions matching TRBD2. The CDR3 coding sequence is TGTGCCAGCAGTCCATTTAGCGGGCCGGGCGGGGAGCTGTTTTTT. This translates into CASSPFSGPGGELFF.